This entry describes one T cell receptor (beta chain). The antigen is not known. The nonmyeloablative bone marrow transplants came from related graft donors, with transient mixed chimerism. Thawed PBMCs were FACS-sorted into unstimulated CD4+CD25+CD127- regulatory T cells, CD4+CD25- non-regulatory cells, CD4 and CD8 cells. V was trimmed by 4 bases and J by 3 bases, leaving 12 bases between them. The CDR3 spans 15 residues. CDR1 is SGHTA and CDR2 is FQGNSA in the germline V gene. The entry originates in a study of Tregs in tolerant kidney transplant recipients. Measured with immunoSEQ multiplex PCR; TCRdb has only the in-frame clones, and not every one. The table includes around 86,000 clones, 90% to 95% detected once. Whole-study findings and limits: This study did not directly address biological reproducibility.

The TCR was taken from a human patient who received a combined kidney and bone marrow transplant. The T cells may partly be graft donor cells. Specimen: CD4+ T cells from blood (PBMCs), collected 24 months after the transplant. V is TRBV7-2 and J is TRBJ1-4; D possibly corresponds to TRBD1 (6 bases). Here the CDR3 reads CASSSKTGANEKLFF. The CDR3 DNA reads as TGTGCCAGCAGCTCAAAGACAGGTGCTAATGAAAAACTGTTTTTT.